The next 25 T cell receptor beta chains were all read from a single sample in a study of CXCR3-negative and CXCR3-positive naive CD8 T cells. Study-level points and caveats: CXCR3-negative naive cells had less hydrophobic TRB CDR3s than did CXCR3-positive naive cells.

Their antigen targets remain unknown. Libraries were UMI-labeled 5' RACE TRB cDNA. TCRdb re-called the 5' RACE reads and catalogs CDR3 proteins one per entry, DNA excluded. The sample's table shows some 150,000 distinct CDR3 sequences. The specimen sequenced was naive CXCR3+ CD8+ T cells from blood. Subset described: CD45RO-CCR7+CD27+CD95- naive CD8+ T cells expressing CXCR3 (TNR3+). All receptors come from a human donor in good health. Some clones in this sample may be carry-over from other donors' samples.

The chain links TRBV18 to TRBJ2-7; TCRdb gives TRBD1 as the D gene, but with no DNA this cannot be confirmed. The V gene's germline CDR1 is KGHSH and CDR2 LQKENI. The length of the CDR3 is 14 residues. CDR3 loop: CASSPRGPSYEQYF. Based on the CDR3 plus reference TRBV18 and TRBJ2-7, the full variable domain is NAGVMQNPRHLVRRRGQEARLRCSPMKGHSHVYWYRQLPEEGLKFMVYLQKENIIDESGMPKERFSAEFPKEGPSILRIQQVVRGDSAAYFCASSPRGPSYEQYFGPGTRLTVT.

The chain uses TRBV7-9 and TRBJ2-7; TCRdb gives TRBD2 as the D gene, but with no DNA this cannot be confirmed. The germline V gene has CDR1 SEHNR and CDR2 FQNEAQ (reference sequence). The CDR3 has 15 residues. CDR3 loop: CASSLEGQRRVEQYF.

The genes are TRBV7-2 and TRBJ1-1. Per the germline V gene, CDR1 is SGHTA and CDR2 is FQGNSA. The CDR3 runs to 14 residues. The CDR3 loop is CASSYAGGIAEAFF.

The CDR3 protein is CASSEAGDLRSPLHF. This sequence joins TRBV25-1 and TRBJ1-6; TCRdb names TRBD1, which stays unverified in the absence of DNA. Germline V gene lookup returns CDR1 MGHDK and CDR2 SYGVNS. The CDR3 runs to 15 residues.

V and J are TRBV6-2 or TRBV6-3 and TRBJ2-1; as DNA is missing, the TRBD1 call by TCRdb cannot be tested. Looked up from germline, CDR1 is MNHEY and CDR2 is SVGEGT. CDR3 length: 16 amino acids. CDR3 loop: CASSQRGGQLYNEQFF.

The V and J genes are TRBV28 and TRBJ2-7; as DNA is missing, the TRBD1 call by TCRdb cannot be tested. The CDR3 spans 14 residues. Germline V gives CDR1 MDHEN, CDR2 SYDVKM. CDR3 protein: CASSLDRGDYEQYF.

The rearrangement uses TRBV4-1 and TRBJ2-3. This CDR3 has 14 residues. Germline loops: CDR1 MGHRA, CDR2 YSYEKL. The CDR3: CASSQVLDTDTQYF.

J is TRBJ1-1 and V is TRBV28. This CDR3 has 13 residues. Germline CDR1 MDHEN, CDR2 SYDVKM. The chain's CDR3 is CASSLMEETEAFF.

This sequence joins TRBV20-1 and TRBJ2-3; as DNA is missing, the TRBD1 call by TCRdb cannot be tested. Germline-derived CDR1 and CDR2 are DFQATT and SNEGSKA (reference sequence). The CDR3 has 15 residues. The chain's CDR3 is CSARSREWVTDTQYF.

CDR3 loop: CASSLGADLAGQYF. V gene TRBV28 combines with J gene TRBJ2-5; TCRdb designates TRBD1, a call that cannot be tested without DNA. The germline CDR1 and CDR2 sequences are MDHEN and SYDVKM. This CDR3 comprises 14 residues.

The chain has TRBV7-9 and TRBJ1-3; TCRdb's D call, TRBD1, is unchecked because there is no DNA. The V gene's germline CDR1 is SEHNR and CDR2 FQNEAQ (reference sequence). The CDR3 has 19 residues. CDR3 amino acids: CASSPPARDRADSGNTIYF.

V is TRBV14 and J is TRBJ2-7. The CDR3 is 14 amino acids. Germline CDR1 reads SGHDN; CDR2 reads FVKESK. CDR3 protein: CASSQVGGPYEQYF. Together with reference TRBV14 and TRBJ2-7, the CDR3 gives the full variable domain: EAGVTQFPSHSVIEKGQTVTLRCDPISGHDNLYWYRRVMGKEIKFLLHFVKESKQDESGMPNNRFLAERTGGTYSTLKVQPAELEDSGVYFCASSQVGGPYEQYFGPGTRLTVT.

The rearrangement uses TRBV28 and TRBJ1-5; TCRdb calls TRBD1, which cannot be checked without DNA. Germline CDR1 and CDR2: MDHEN and SYDVKM. The CDR3 runs to 14 residues. CDR3 residues: CASRGTPTDQPQHF. Combining the CDR3 with reference TRBV28 and TRBJ1-5 gives the whole variable domain DVKVTQSSRYLVKRTGEKVFLECVQDMDHENMFWYRQDPGLGLRLIYFSYDVKMKEKGDIPEGYSVSREKKERFSLILESASTNQTSMYLCASRGTPTDQPQHFGDGTRLSIL.

V gene TRBV13 combines with J gene TRBJ2-1. The length of the CDR3 is 15 residues. CDR1 is PRHDT and CDR2 is FYEKMQ in the germline V gene (reference sequence). This chain's CDR3 is CASSSTRGFYNEQFF.

The chain joins TRBV7-3 to TRBJ1-1. The CDR3 spans 12 residues. Germline values: CDR1 SGHTA, CDR2 FQGTGA. The CDR3 loop reads CASSLNAGEAFF.

The chain couples TRBV25-1 to TRBJ1-1; TCRdb lists TRBD1, though no DNA is available to test this call. Germline V gene lookup returns CDR1 MGHDK and CDR2 SYGVNS. CDR3 length: 13 amino acids. The CDR3 loop is CASSGGGLTEAFF. The whole variable domain, filled in from reference TRBV25-1 and TRBJ1-1, reads EADIYQTPRYLVIGTGKKITLECSQTMGHDKMYWYQQDPGMELHLIHYSYGVNSTEKGDLSSESTVSRIRTEHFPLTLESARPSHTSQYLCASSGGGLTEAFFGQGTRLTVV.

The gene calls are TRBV20-1 and TRBJ1-4; no DNA is available, so the TRBD1 call from TCRdb remains unchecked. This CDR3 spans 13 amino acids. Germline V gene data show CDR1 as DFQATT and CDR2 as SNEGSKA (reference sequence). The CDR3 region is CSALTGLNEKLFF.

V usage is TRBV4-1 and J usage is TRBJ2-2. The germline V gene has CDR1 MGHRA and CDR2 YSYEKL. The CDR3 runs 17 residues. CDR3: CASSQDTADANTGELFF.

The chain recombines TRBV5-5 with TRBJ1-3. CDR3 length: 15 amino acids. Germline V gene lookup returns CDR1 SGHKS and CDR2 YYEKEE (reference sequence). The CDR3 sequence: CASSSSWGSGNTIYF.

This chain joins TRBV30 and TRBJ2-3; absent DNA, TCRdb's TRBD1 call cannot be checked. This CDR3 region has 13 residues. Germline V gene data show CDR1 as GTSNPN and CDR2 as SVGIG (reference sequence). The CDR3 sequence: CAWTWTGLGTQYF.

The rearrangement joins TRBV29-1 to TRBJ1-1; TCRdb's D gene call, TRBD1, goes unchecked for lack of DNA. This CDR3 is built from 13 residues. Germline V gene sequence: CDR1 SQVTM, CDR2 ANQGSEA. The CDR3 region is CSVGGGLNTEAFF.

The chain carries TRBV20-1 and TRBJ2-2; TCRdb returns TRBD2, unconfirmable since there is no DNA. Germline-derived CDR1 and CDR2 are DFQATT and SNEGSKA (reference sequence). CDR3 size: 16 residues. The CDR3 is CSARDLAGGETGELFF.

The CDR3 sequence: CASSFLDYNNEQFF. This chain uses TRBV6-5 with TRBJ2-1; TCRdb's D gene call, TRBD2, goes unchecked for lack of DNA. The length of the CDR3 is 14 residues. From germline, CDR1 is MNHEY and CDR2 SVGAGI.

The gene calls are TRBV7-3 and TRBJ2-5; TCRdb designates TRBD1, a call that cannot be tested without DNA. The germline V gene has CDR1 SGHTA and CDR2 FQGTGA. There are 15 residues in the CDR3. The CDR3: CASSSGTTSGETQYF. The entire variable domain, with the rest obtained from reference TRBV7-3 and TRBJ2-5, is as follows: GAGVSQTPSNKVTEKGKYVELRCDPISGHTALYWYRQSLGQGPEFLIYFQGTGAADDSGLPNDRFFAVRPEGSVSTLKIQRTERGDSAVYLCASSSGTTSGETQYFGPGTRLLVL.

The chain's CDR3 is CASSVERSGLAVGEQFF. V usage is TRBV9 and J usage is TRBJ2-1; TCRdb gives TRBD2 as the D gene, but with no DNA this cannot be confirmed. CDR1 and CDR2 from the germline V gene are SGDLS and YYNGEE. This CDR3 region has 17 residues.